A single sample is the source of the 14 T cell receptor beta chains below, sequenced in a study of T-cell memory formation after mild COVID-19. TCRdb ran MiXCR on the 5' RACE reads and lists one entry per CDR3 protein. In the table there are some 300,000 distinct CDR3 sequences, 19% of which are singletons. Sequenced input: PBMCs or a T cell subset sorted from them (not recorded which). These receptor sequences come from a man aged 18 to 29 who had mild COVID-19 (a few samples of this study predate the infection). Cell type and time point are not known.

This clonotype showed up just a few times. V and J are TRBV7-9 and TRBJ2-1, with 7 nucleotides matching TRBD2. Germline CDR1 and CDR2: SEHNR and FQNEAQ (reference sequence). The ends lost 0 bases at V and 7 bases at J; junction bases unmatched: 3. This CDR3 comprises 14 residues. The CDR3 DNA is TGTGCCAGCAGCTTAGCGCCAGCGGGGAATGAGCAGTTCTTC. Its translation is CASSLAPAGNEQFF. Full variable domain (missing parts from reference TRBV7-9 and TRBJ2-1): DTGVSQNPRHKITKRGQNVTFRCDPISEHNRLYWYRQTLGQGPEFLTYFQNEAQLEKSRLLSDRFSAERPKGSFSTLEIQRTEQGDSAMYLCASSLAPAGNEQFFGPGTRLTVL.

This clonotype was seen a handful of times. The J gene is TRBJ1-2, the V gene TRBV25-1, with D uncertain. Germline CDR1 reads MGHDK; CDR2 reads SYGVNS. The CDR3 has 15 amino acids. Trimming removed 3 bases at V and 0 bases at J, with 11 bases between. The CDR3 is CASSEAGGANYGYTF. The DNA of the CDR3 is TGTGCCAGCAGTGAGGCAGGCGGAGCTAACTATGGCTACACCTTC.

This chain links TRBV5-1 with TRBJ2-7; perhaps TRBD2 as D (6 bases). Germline V lookup: CDR1 SGHRS, CDR2 YFSETQ. The CDR3 has 15 amino acids. Trimming cost V 4 bases and J 1 base, with 15 bases left between them. The CDR3 nucleotides are TGCGCCAGCAGCCCCCTAGCGTGGAGGTCCTACGAGCAGTACTTC. Translated: CASSPLAWRSYEQYF.

This clonotype was picked up a small number of times. This chain uses TRBV20-1 with TRBJ2-3; the D gene is possibly TRBD2 (6 bases). V was pared by 5 bases and J by 4 bases, with 10 bases between. This CDR3 is built from 12 residues. Germline loops: CDR1 DFQATT, CDR2 SNEGSKA (reference sequence). The CDR3 protein is CSASRGADTQYF. The CDR3 coding sequence is TGCAGTGCTTCGCGGGGCGCAGATACGCAGTATTTT.

The chain carries TRBV7-3 and TRBJ1-1; D unresolved. Germline lookup yields CDR1 SGHTA and CDR2 FQGTGA. The V and J ends lost 2 bases and 4 bases respectively, with 14 bases between them. The CDR3 contains 15 residues. The CDR3 is CASSLSSNRGTEAFF. The CDR3 DNA reads TGTGCCAGCAGCTTATCCTCGAACCGTGGCACTGAAGCTTTCTTT. Supplemented by reference TRBV7-3 and TRBJ1-1, the full variable domain reads GAGVSQTPSNKVTEKGKYVELRCDPISGHTALYWYRQSLGQGPEFLIYFQGTGAADDSGLPNDRFFAVRPEGSVSTLKIQRTERGDSAVYLCASSLSSNRGTEAFFGQGTRLTVV.

V gene TRBV19 combines with J gene TRBJ1-4; possibly TRBD1 for D (5 bases). This CDR3 is 16 amino acids long. Trimming took 4 bases from V and 5 from J, leaving 17 bases between them. In germline, CDR1 is LNHDA, CDR2 SQIVND (reference sequence). CDR3 nucleotide sequence: TGTGCCAGTAGTACCCACCATGACAGACGGAATGAAAAACTGTTTTTT. Translation: CASSTHHDRRNEKLFF. The complete variable domain, with remaining parts taken from reference TRBV19 and TRBJ1-4, reads DGGITQSPKYLFRKEGQNVTLSCEQNLNHDAMYWYRQDPGQGLRLIYYSQIVNDFQKGDIAEGYSVSREKKESFPLTVTSAQKNPTAFYLCASSTHHDRRNEKLFFGSGTQLSVL.

J is TRBJ1-6 and V is TRBV6-2 or TRBV6-3; D call uncertain. CDR1 and CDR2 from the germline V gene are MNHEY and SVGEGT. Trimming took off 6 bases at V and 0 bases at J, with 12 bases between the two ends. CDR3 length equals 16 residues. The CDR3 spells CASSSAGSSYNSPLHF. CDR3 DNA: TGTGCCAGCAGCTCGGCGGGGAGCTCCTATAATTCACCCCTCCACTTT.

This clonotype was seen repeatedly, ten times or more. The gene calls are TRBV25-1 and TRBJ2-5; D is undetermined. Trimming shortened V by 2 bases and J by 2 bases, and 9 bases separated the two germline ends. CDR1 and CDR2 from the germline V gene are MGHDK and SYGVNS. The CDR3 extends over 14 amino acids. The CDR3 bases are TGTGCCAGCAGTGAAAAAACAATGCAAGAGACCCAGTACTTC. Its translation is CASSEKTMQETQYF.

About this clonotype itself: This clone may be a read error of a much larger clone one base away. The chain uses TRBV7-2 and TRBJ1-5; the D gene is possibly TRBD1 (5 bases). Trimming removed 4 bases at V and 6 bases at J, with 10 bases between. This CDR3 is 13 amino acids long. Germline CDR1 SGHTA, CDR2 FQGNSA. Here the CDR3 reads CASSSEGSQPQHF. The CDR3 DNA reads as TGTGCCAGCAGCTCTGAGGGGAGTCAGCCCCAGCATTTT.

This clonotype has just a few counts. V gene TRBV7-3 combines with J gene TRBJ1-1; a possible D gene is TRBD1 (5 bases). The CDR3 has 14 amino acids. Germline CDR1 and CDR2: SGHTA and FQGTGA. V was cut by 5 bases and J by 0 bases, with 10 bases left in between. The CDR3 spells CASSRGIMNTEAFF. The CDR3 DNA reads as TGTGCCAGCAGCCGGGGCATTATGAACACTGAAGCTTTCTTT.

The V call is TRBV5-1, the J call TRBJ1-5; weak D call: TRBD1 (6 bases). Germline V gene lookup returns CDR1 SGHRS and CDR2 YFSETQ. V shed 0 bases and J shed 5 bases, with 18 bases lying between them. The CDR3 covers 17 residues. CDR3 bases: TGCGCCAGCAGCTTGGCGTGGCCCAGGGGCGGAGATCAGCCCCAGCATTTT. Translated, it gives CASSLAWPRGGDQPQHF.

This clonotype was counted a few times. V gene TRBV5-5 combines with J gene TRBJ2-3; TRBD2 agrees at 10 bases. Losses at the gene ends were 3 bases for V and 8 bases for J; bases not matched to a gene: 6. The germline CDR1 and CDR2 sequences are SGHKS and YYEKEE (reference sequence). This CDR3 comprises 14 residues. In nucleotides, the CDR3 is TGTGCCAGCAGCTCCTCCGGACTAGCGGTTACGCAGTATTTT. Translation: CASSSSGLAVTQYF.

The V and J genes are TRBV10-3 and TRBJ1-1; D is uncertain. This CDR3 contains 14 residues. V lost 1 base and J lost 2, with 8 bases in between. Germline CDR1 is ENHRY and CDR2 is SYGVKD. Here the CDR3 reads CAISEYGGNTEAFF. Written as DNA, the CDR3 is TGTGCCATCAGTGAGTATGGAGGAAACACTGAAGCTTTCTTT.

This clonotype came up a few times. The V and J genes are TRBV5-1 and TRBJ1-1, with D perhaps matching TRBD1 (5 bases). The germline V and J ends were trimmed by 0 bases and 0 bases, with 12 bases remaining between them. The CDR3 has 16 amino acids. Germline values: CDR1 SGHRS, CDR2 YFSETQ. The CDR3 loop is CASSLGGAFLNTEAFF. In nucleotides, the CDR3 is TGCGCCAGCAGCTTGGGGGGCGCCTTTTTGAACACTGAAGCTTTCTTT.